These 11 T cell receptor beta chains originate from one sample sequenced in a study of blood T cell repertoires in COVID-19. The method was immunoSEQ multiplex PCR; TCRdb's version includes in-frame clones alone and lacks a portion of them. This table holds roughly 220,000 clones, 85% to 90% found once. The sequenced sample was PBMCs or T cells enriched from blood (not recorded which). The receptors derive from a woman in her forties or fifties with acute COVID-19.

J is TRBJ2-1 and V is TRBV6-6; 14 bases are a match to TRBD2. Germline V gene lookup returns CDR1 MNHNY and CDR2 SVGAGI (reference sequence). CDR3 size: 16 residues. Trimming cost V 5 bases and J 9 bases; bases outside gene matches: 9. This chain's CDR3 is CASSAGTSGSYVEQFF. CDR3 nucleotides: TGTGCCAGCAGTGCGGGGACTAGCGGGAGCTACGTTGAGCAGTTCTTC.

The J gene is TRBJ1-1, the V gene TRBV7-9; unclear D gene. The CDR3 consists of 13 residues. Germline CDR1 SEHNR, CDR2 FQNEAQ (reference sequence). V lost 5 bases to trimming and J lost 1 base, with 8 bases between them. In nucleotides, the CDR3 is TGTGCCAGCAGCGGTCCGGGGAACACTGAAGCTTTCTTT. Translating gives CASSGPGNTEAFF. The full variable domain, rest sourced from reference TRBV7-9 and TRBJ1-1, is DTGVSQNPRHKITKRGQNVTFRCDPISEHNRLYWYRQTLGQGPEFLTYFQNEAQLEKSRLLSDRFSAERPKGSFSTLEIQRTEQGDSAMYLCASSGPGNTEAFFGQGTRLTVV.

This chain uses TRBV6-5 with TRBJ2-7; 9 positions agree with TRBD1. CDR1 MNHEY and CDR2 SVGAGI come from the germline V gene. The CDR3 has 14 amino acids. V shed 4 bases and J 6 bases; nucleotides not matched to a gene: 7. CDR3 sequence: CASSSNSQGAEQYF. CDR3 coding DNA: TGTGCCAGCAGTTCAAACTCACAGGGGGCCGAGCAGTACTTC.

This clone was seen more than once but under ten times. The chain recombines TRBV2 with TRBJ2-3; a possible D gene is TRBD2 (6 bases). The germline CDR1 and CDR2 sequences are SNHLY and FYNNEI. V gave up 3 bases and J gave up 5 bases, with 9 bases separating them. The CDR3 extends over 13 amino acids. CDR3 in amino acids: CASSERRVDTQYF. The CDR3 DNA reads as TGTGCCAGCAGTGAGAGGAGGGTAGATACGCAGTATTTT.

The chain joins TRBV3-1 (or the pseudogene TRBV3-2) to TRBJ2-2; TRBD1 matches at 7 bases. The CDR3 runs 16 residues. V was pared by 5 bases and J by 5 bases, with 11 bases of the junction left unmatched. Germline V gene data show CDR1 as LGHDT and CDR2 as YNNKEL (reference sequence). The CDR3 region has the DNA TGTGCCAGCAGCGGGCCGGTCGGCAGGGGGACCGGGGAGCTGTTTTTT. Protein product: CASSGPVGRGTGELFF.

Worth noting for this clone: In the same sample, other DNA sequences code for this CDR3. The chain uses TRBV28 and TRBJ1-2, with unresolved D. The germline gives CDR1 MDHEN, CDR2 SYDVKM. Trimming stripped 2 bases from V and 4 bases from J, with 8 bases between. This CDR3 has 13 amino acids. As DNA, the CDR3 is TGTGCCAGCAGTTTAAGCACTTCCTATGGCTACACCTTC. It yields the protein CASSLSTSYGYTF.

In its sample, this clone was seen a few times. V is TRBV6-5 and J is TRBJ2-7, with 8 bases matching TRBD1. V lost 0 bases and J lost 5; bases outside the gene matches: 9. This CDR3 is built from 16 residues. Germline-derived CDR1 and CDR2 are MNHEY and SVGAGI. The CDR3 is CASSYSTRTGNHEQYF. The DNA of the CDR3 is TGTGCCAGCAGTTACTCCACTCGGACAGGGAATCACGAGCAGTACTTC.

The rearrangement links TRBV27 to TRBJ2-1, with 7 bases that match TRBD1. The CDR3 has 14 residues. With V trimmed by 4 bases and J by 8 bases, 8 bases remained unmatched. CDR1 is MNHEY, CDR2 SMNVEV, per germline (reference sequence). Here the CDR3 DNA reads TGTGCCAGCAGTTCCCAGGGGGTAGTGGATGAGCAGTTCTTC. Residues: CASSSQGVVDEQFF.

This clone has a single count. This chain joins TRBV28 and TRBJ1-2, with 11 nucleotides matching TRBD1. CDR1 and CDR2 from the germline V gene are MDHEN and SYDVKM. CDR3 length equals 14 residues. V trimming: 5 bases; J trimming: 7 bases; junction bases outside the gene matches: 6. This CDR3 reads CASSPGQGASGYTF. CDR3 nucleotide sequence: TGTGCCAGCAGTCCCGGACAGGGGGCGAGTGGCTACACCTTC.

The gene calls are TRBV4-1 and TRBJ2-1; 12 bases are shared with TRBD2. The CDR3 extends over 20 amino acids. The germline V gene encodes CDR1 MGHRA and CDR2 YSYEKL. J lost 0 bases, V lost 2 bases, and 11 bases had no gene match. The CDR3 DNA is TGCGCCAGCAGCCAAAAGGGCCTAGCGGGAGGGCTCAGCTCCTACAATGAGCAGTTCTTC. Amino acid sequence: CASSQKGLAGGLSSYNEQFF.

The CDR3, as DNA: TGTGCCTGGACGGACAGGGGGCTCGGAAACACCATATATTTT. It yields the protein CAWTDRGLGNTIYF. V is TRBV30 and J is TRBJ1-3, with 11 nucleotides matching TRBD1. Per the germline V gene, CDR1 is GTSNPN and CDR2 is SVGIG (reference sequence). The CDR3 is 14 residues long. Trimming took 4 bases from V and 4 from J; bases not matched to a gene: 3.